The clone carrying this T cell receptor beta chain was seen ten or more times. Its antigen is unidentified. This CDR3 spans 15 amino acids. Per the germline V gene, CDR1 is LNHDA and CDR2 is SQIVND (reference sequence). The V gene lost 1 base and the J gene lost 4 bases, with 13 bases spanning the gap. The sample belongs to a study of CD8+CD57+ T cells in acquired aplastic anemia. Study results and caveats: Comparison of patients with controls identified about 27 shared CD8+ CDR3 sequences.

The sequenced patients had an expansion of CD8+CD57+ cells seen by flow cytometry. The template used for profiling TCR beta VDJ and CDR3 was genomic DNA. One entry per CDR3 protein results from TCRdb running MiXCR on the reads. The profile shows roughly 180,000 distinct CDR3 sequences, 48% of them singletons. The chain is built from TRBV19 and TRBJ1-2; a weak D match, TRBD1 (6 bases). The receptor's source is a human donor with aplastic anemia. The sequenced sample consisted of sorted CD4+, CD8+, or CD8+CD57+ T cells (not recorded which) from PBMCs. CDR3 amino acids: CASSIGPDSIYGYTF. In DNA, the CDR3 is TGTGCCAGTAGTATAGGACCGGACAGCATCTATGGCTACACCTTC.